This paragraph covers one T cell receptor beta chain sequence. CDR1 and CDR2 from the germline V gene are MNHEY and SMNVEV (reference sequence). V was pared by 3 bases and J by 8 bases, with 15 bases of the junction left unmatched. The CDR3 contains 18 residues. This specimen belongs to a study of blood T cell repertoires in COVID-19. Across the study: The United States, Italy and Spain supplied acute and convalescent COVID-19 samples.

Libraries were prepared by immunoSEQ multiplex PCR; TCRdb keeps only in-frame clonotypes and omits some of them. This sample carries roughly 300,000 clones, 75% to 95% of them seen once, and the ten largest clones take 6.8%. The V gene is TRBV27, the J gene TRBJ1-4; 10 positions agree with TRBD1. Sample: peripheral blood. The TCR was taken from a woman aged 25 to 39 with COVID-19, enrolled during active disease. CDR3 amino acids: CASSFSPGQGPPGEKLFF. The CDR3, as DNA: TGTGCCAGCAGTTTTTCTCCGGGACAGGGGCCTCCGGGCGAAAAACTGTTTTTT.